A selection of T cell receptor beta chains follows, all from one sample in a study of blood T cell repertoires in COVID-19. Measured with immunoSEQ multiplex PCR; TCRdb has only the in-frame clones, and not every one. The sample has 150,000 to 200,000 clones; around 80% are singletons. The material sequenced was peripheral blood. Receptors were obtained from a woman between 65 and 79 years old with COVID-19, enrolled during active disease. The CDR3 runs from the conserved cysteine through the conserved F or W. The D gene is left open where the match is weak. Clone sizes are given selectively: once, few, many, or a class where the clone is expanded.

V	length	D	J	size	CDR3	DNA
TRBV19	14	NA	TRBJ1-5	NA	CASSIGYSNQPQHF	TGTGCCAGTAGTATAGGCTATAGCAATCAGCCCCAGCATTTT
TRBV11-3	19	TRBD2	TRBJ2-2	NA	CASSFEKTGGLMGSGELFF	TGTGCCAGCAGCTTTGAGAAGACGGGAGGGCTGATGGGGTCCGGGGAGCTGTTTTTT
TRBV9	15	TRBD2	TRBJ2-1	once	CASSVIAGKSDEQFF	TGTGCCAGCAGCGTAATAGCGGGGAAGAGTGATGAGCAGTTCTTC
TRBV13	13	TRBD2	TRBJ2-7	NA	CASSLTSSYEQYF	TGTGCCAGCAGCTTGACTAGCTCATACGAGCAGTACTTC
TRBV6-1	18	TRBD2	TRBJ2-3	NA	CASSEAAVAGTGTDTQYF	TGTGCCAGCAGTGAAGCGGCGGTAGCGGGGACTGGCACAGATACGCAGTATTTT
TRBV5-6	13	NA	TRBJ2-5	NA	CASGYYRVETQYF	TGTGCCAGCGGATACTACAGGGTAGAGACCCAGTACTTC
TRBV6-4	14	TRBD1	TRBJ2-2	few	CASSGGTDTGELFF	TGTGCCAGCAGTGGAGGGACAGACACCGGGGAGCTGTTTTTT
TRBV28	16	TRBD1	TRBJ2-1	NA	CASSLTPPTQGVEQFF	TGTGCCAGCAGTCTAACCCCGCCCACACAGGGGGTCGAGCAGTTCTTC
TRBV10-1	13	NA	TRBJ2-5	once	CASSGPGSETQYF	TGCGCCAGCAGTGGCCCGGGTTCGGAGACCCAGTACTTC
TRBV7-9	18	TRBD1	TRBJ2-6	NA	CASSLAGTGHSGANVLTF	TGTGCCAGCAGCCTAGCCGGGACAGGCCACTCTGGGGCCAACGTCCTGACTTTC
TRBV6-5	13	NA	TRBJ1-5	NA	CASSYDGKQPQHF	TGTGCCAGCAGTTACGACGGGAAACAGCCCCAGCATTTT
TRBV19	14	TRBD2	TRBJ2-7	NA	CASSIRLAGGEQYF	TGTGCCAGTAGTATCCGCCTAGCGGGAGGCGAGCAGTACTTC
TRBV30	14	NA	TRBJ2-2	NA	CAWSVRLGAGELFF	TGTGCCTGGAGCGTCCGCTTGGGCGCCGGGGAGCTGTTTTTT
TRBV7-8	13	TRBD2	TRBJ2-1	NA	CASSRTGGDEQFF	TGTGCCAGCAGCCGCACTGGGGGGGATGAGCAGTTCTTC
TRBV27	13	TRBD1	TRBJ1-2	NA	CASTRDRGQGYTF	TGTGCCAGCACGAGGGACAGGGGGCAAGGCTACACCTTC
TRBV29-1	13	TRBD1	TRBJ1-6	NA	CSVGDRVGSPLHF	TGCAGCGTTGGAGACAGGGTCGGCTCACCCCTCCACTTT
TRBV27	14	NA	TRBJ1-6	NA	CASTRVSYNSPLHF	TGTGCCAGCACCCGGGTCTCCTATAATTCACCCCTCCACTTT
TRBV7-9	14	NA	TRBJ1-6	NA	CASSLLGVDSPLHF	TGTGCCAGCAGCCTATTAGGGGTTGATTCACCCCTCCACTTT
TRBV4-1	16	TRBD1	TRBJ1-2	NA	CASSQEWTGSSYGYTF	TGCGCCAGCAGCCAAGAGTGGACAGGCTCCTCTTATGGCTACACCTTC
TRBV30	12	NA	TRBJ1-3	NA	CAWLSGGNTIYF	TGTGCCTGGCTATCGGGGGGAAACACCATATATTTT
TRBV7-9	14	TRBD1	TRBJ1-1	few	CASSPGQENTEAFF	TGTGCCAGCAGCCCGGGACAGGAGAACACTGAAGCTTTCTTT
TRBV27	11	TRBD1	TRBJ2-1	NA	CASSSGGEQFF	TGTGCCAGCAGTTCAGGGGGCGAGCAGTTCTTC
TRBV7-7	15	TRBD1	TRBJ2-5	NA	CASSQGQGAGETQYF	TGTGCTAGCAGCCAGGGACAGGGGGCTGGAGAGACCCAGTACTTC
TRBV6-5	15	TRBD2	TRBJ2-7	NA	CASSYSTSGRIEQYF	TGTGCCAGCAGTTACTCGACTAGCGGGAGGATCGAGCAGTACTTC
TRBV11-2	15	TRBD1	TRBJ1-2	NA	CASTGGSGTNYGYTF	TGTGCCAGCACAGGGGGCAGTGGGACTAACTATGGCTACACCTTC